Following are 15 T cell receptor beta chains from one sample sequenced in a study of shared clonotypes between healthy human individuals. Profiling relied on immunoSEQ multiplex PCR, and the TCRdb table lists in-frame clones only, not all of them. The data hold over a million clones, with approximately 78% observed a single time. The sequenced sample was memory CD4+ T cells from PBMCs. Subset specified: CD45RA-negative fraction. The receptors shown here come from a young man in good health. Some clones in this sample may be carry-over from other donors' samples.

V usage is TRBV28 and J usage is TRBJ1-2; tentative D call: TRBD1 (6 bases). Germline V gene lookup returns CDR1 MDHEN and CDR2 SYDVKM. Trimming cost V 6 bases and J 2 bases, with 16 bases left between them. The CDR3 is made up of 15 amino acids. Here the CDR3 reads CASRMTGSGNYGYTF. The CDR3 DNA is TGTGCCAGCAGGATGACAGGCTCGGGAAACTATGGCTACACCTTC.

The chain has TRBV19 and TRBJ2-5; TRBD2 matches at 8 bases. The CDR3 has 14 amino acids. CDR1 is LNHDA, CDR2 SQIVND, per germline (reference sequence). Trimming removed 7 bases from V and 3 bases from J; junction bases left unmatched: 7. CDR3 residues: CASTPSGGKETQYF. CDR3 sequence (DNA): TGTGCCAGTACCCCTTCGGGAGGGAAAGAGACCCAGTACTTC.

The rearrangement uses TRBV4-2 and TRBJ2-7; D is possibly TRBD2 (6 bases). Germline V gene sequence: CDR1 LGHNA, CDR2 YNFKEQ. The CDR3 contains 14 residues. V lost 4 bases and J 7 bases, leaving 17 bases between the germline ends. CDR3 sequence (DNA): TGTGCCAGCAGCCCCTTCGTAGGGGCGGGGGAGCAGTACTTC. Amino acid sequence: CASSPFVGAGEQYF.

The J gene is TRBJ2-7, the V gene TRBV30; tentatively, D is TRBD1 or TRBD2 (5 bases each). The germline gives CDR1 GTSNPN, CDR2 SVGIG (reference sequence). Trimming took 4 bases from V and 6 from J, leaving 22 bases between them. This CDR3 has 15 amino acids. In nucleotides, the CDR3 is TGTGCCTGGACTCAATCCGGGACGGGAAGAACCGAGCAGTACTTC. Amino acid sequence: CAWTQSGTGRTEQYF.

This clone was detected once. The V call is TRBV5-1, the J call TRBJ2-1; TRBD2 agrees at 8 bases. The length of the CDR3 is 16 residues. V trimming: 1 base; J trimming: 6 bases; junction bases outside the gene matches: 9. CDR1 SGHRS and CDR2 YFSETQ come from the germline V gene. CDR3 nucleotides: TGCGCCAGCAGCTTGAACCTGCGGGAGGTTGGCAATGAGCAGTTCTTC. Its translation: CASSLNLREVGNEQFF. The full variable domain, with the rest looked up from reference TRBV5-1 and TRBJ2-1, is KAGVTQTPRYLIKTRGQQVTLSCSPISGHRSVSWYQQTPGQGLQFLFEYFSETQRNKGNFPGRFSGRQFSNSRSEMNVSTLELGDSALYLCASSLNLREVGNEQFFGPGTRLTVL.

J is TRBJ2-3 and V is TRBV27; perhaps D is TRBD1 or TRBD2 (5 bases each). Between the trimmed V and J ends, which lost 11 bases and 2 bases, there was a span of 14 bases. Germline lookup yields CDR1 MNHEY and CDR2 SMNVEV (reference sequence). The CDR3 runs 13 residues. The chain's CDR3 is CAVRDRYTDTQYF. The CDR3 DNA follows: TGTGCCGTACGGGACCGTTACACAGATACGCAGTATTTT.

This sequence joins TRBV11-2 and TRBJ2-3; no clear D gene. This CDR3 contains 15 residues. Germline loops: CDR1 SGHAT, CDR2 FQNNGV. Trimming left V 3 bases short and J 2 bases short, with 12 bases between. The CDR3 is CASSLIRHTTDTQYF. The CDR3 bases are TGTGCCAGCAGCTTGATTCGCCACACCACAGATACGCAGTATTTT.

In DNA, the CDR3 is TGTGCCAGGAAGTTACAGGGGGCGTATGAGACCCAGTACTTC. It encodes CARKLQGAYETQYF. This chain uses TRBV2 with TRBJ2-5; 9 positions agree with TRBD1. Per germline, CDR1 SNHLY and CDR2 FYNNEI. CDR3 length: 14 amino acids. V was pared by 9 bases and J by 5 bases, with 10 bases of the junction left unmatched.

V gene TRBV11-2 combines with J gene TRBJ2-7, with a possible D match to TRBD2 (5 bases). There are 15 residues in the CDR3. CDR1 SGHAT and CDR2 FQNNGV come from the germline V gene. V shed 7 bases and J shed 4 bases, with 20 bases lying between them. CDR3 in DNA: TGTGCCAGCACGTCTTTAACCGGGATCTCTTACGAGCAGTACTTC. This translates into CASTSLTGISYEQYF.

As regards this clone: This sequence may be a read error, since a much larger clone differs from it by one base. The chain recombines TRBV5-4 with TRBJ2-3, with TRBD2 matching 8 bases. V shed 7 bases, J shed 0 bases, and the junction held 4 bases outside the gene matches. This CDR3 comprises 14 residues. CDR1 is SGHNT and CDR2 is YYREEE in the germline V gene (reference sequence). The CDR3 nucleotides read TGTGCCAGCCGGGGGGGGCAGAGCACAGATACGCAGTATTTT. This encodes CASRGGQSTDTQYF.

V is TRBV29-1 and J is TRBJ2-5, with TRBD2 matching over 7 bases. V was clipped by 2 bases and J by 5 bases; unmatched bases: 8. The CDR3 length is 14 residues. Germline CDR1 reads SQVTM; CDR2 reads ANQGSEA. This CDR3 reads CSVESRAGRETQYF. Here the CDR3 DNA reads TGCAGCGTTGAATCACGGGCCGGGAGGGAGACCCAGTACTTC.

The V and J genes are TRBV11-2 and TRBJ2-2; TRBD1 or TRBD2 may be the D gene (5 bases each). V lost 5 bases and J lost 4, with 17 bases in between. Germline V gene sequence: CDR1 SGHAT, CDR2 FQNNGV. The CDR3 runs 16 residues. The CDR3: CASSPKQGRGTGELFF. Written as DNA, the CDR3 is TGTGCCAGCAGCCCAAAGCAGGGACGTGGCACCGGGGAGCTGTTTTTT.

The gene calls are TRBV2 and TRBJ1-4, with 8 bases identical to TRBD1. Trimming removed 6 bases from V and 7 bases from J; junction bases left unmatched: 7. Germline V CDR1 and CDR2: SNHLY, FYNNEI. This CDR3 is 14 amino acids long. The CDR3 DNA reads as TGTGCCAGCAGCCGGACAGGGAGTGTTGAAAAACTGTTTTTT. It yields the protein CASSRTGSVEKLFF.

This clone was counted a few times. A single base separates this from a much larger clone, so it may be a read error. This chain connects TRBV20-1 to TRBJ1-2, with a tentative D call TRBD1 (5 bases). There are 11 residues in the CDR3. Germline-derived CDR1 and CDR2 are DFQATT and SNEGSKA (reference sequence). V lost 4 bases and J 4 bases, leaving 7 bases between the germline ends. CDR3 DNA sequence: TGCAGTGCTACAGGGAGCTATGGCTACACCTTC. It codes for CSATGSYGYTF.

The chain carries TRBV6-4 and TRBJ2-2; D is possibly TRBD2 (5 bases). The CDR3 consists of 13 residues. Trimming cost V 11 bases and J 5 bases, with 15 bases left between them. Germline loops: CDR1 MRHNA, CDR2 SNTAGT. As DNA, the CDR3 is TGTGCCGGACCGGGATATCGGACCGGGGAGCTGTTTTTT. It encodes CAGPGYRTGELFF.